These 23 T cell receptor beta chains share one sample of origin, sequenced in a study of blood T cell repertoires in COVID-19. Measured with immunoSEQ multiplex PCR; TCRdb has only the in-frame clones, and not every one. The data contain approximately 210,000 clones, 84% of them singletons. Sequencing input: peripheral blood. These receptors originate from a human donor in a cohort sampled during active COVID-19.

The CDR3 here is CASSYTGDTEAFF. DNA for the CDR3: TGTGCCAGTAGTTATACAGGGGACACTGAAGCTTTCTTT. The chain recombines TRBV19 with TRBJ1-1; 7 positions agree with TRBD1. Per the germline V gene, CDR1 is LNHDA and CDR2 is SQIVND (reference sequence). With V trimmed by 5 bases and J by 3 bases, 3 bases remained unmatched. The CDR3 spans 13 residues.

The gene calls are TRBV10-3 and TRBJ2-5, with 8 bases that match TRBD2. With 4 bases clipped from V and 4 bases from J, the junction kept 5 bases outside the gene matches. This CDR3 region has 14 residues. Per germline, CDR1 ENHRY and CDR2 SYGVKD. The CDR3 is CAISVGAGVETQYF. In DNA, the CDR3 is TGTGCCATCAGTGTTGGAGCGGGAGTAGAGACCCAGTACTTC.

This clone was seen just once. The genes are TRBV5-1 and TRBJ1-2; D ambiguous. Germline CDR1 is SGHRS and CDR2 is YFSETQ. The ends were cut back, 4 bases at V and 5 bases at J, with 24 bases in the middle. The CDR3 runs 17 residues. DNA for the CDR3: TGCGCCAGCAGCACTGGAATGGCGGAAGGTCATACATATGGCTACACCTTC. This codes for CASSTGMAEGHTYGYTF.

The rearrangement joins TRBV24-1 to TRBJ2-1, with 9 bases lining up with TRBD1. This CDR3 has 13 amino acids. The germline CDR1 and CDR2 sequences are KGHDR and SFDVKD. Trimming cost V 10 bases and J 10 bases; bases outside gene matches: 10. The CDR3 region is CATSGTGLQEQFF. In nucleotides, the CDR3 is TGTGCCACGTCCGGGACAGGGTTGCAAGAGCAGTTCTTC.

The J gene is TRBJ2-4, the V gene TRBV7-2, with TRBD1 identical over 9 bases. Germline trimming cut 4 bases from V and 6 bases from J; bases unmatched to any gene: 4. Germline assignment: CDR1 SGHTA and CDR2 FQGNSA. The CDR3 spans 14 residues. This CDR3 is CASSSGQGRNIQYF. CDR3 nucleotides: TGTGCCAGCAGCTCAGGACAGGGGCGAAACATTCAGTACTTC.

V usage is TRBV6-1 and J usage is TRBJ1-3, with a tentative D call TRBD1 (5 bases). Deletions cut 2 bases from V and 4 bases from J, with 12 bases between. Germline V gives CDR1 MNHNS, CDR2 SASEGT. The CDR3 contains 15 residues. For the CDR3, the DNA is TGTGCCAGCAGTGAAAGGGGAATGGTCGGAAACACCATATATTTT. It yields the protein CASSERGMVGNTIYF.

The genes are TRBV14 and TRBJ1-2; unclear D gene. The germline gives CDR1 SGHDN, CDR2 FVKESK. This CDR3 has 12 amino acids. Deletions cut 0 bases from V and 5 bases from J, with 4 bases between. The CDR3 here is CASSQDRYGYTF. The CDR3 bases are TGTGCCAGCAGCCAAGATCGGTATGGCTACACCTTC. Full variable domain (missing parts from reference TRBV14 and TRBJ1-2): EAGVTQFPSHSVIEKGQTVTLRCDPISGHDNLYWYRRVMGKEIKFLLHFVKESKQDESGMPNNRFLAERTGGTYSTLKVQPAELEDSGVYFCASSQDRYGYTFGSGTRLTVV.

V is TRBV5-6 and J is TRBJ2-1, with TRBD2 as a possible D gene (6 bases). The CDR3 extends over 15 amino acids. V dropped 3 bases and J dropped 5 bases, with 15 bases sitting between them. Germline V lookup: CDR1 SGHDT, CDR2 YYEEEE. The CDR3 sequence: CASSSLTRLHNEQFF. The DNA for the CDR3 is TGTGCCAGCAGCTCCCTGACTAGGCTCCACAATGAGCAGTTCTTC.

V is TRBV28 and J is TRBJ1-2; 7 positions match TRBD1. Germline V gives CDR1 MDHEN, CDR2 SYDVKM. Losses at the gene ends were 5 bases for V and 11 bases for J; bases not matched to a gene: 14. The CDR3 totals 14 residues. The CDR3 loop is CASSGGDSAFRYTF. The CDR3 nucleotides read TGTGCCAGCAGTGGAGGGGACAGCGCCTTTAGGTACACCTTC.

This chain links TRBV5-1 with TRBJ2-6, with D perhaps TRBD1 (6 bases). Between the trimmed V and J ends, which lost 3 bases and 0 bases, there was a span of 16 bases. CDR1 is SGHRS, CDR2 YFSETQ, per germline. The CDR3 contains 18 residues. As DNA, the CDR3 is TGCGCCAGCAGCTCTGGACAGCCAACTACCTCTGGGGCCAACGTCCTGACTTTC. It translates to CASSSGQPTTSGANVLTF.

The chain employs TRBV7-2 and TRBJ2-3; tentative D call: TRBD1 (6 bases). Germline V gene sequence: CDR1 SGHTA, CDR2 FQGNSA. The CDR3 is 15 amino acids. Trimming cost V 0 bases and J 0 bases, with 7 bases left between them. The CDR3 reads CASSLATGSTDTQYF. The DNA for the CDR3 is TGTGCCAGCAGCTTAGCAACAGGGAGCACAGATACGCAGTATTTT.

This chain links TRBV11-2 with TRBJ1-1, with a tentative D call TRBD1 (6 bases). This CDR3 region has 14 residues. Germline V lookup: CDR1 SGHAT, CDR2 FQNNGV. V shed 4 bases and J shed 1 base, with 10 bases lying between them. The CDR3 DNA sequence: TGTGCCAGCAGCTATGGACAGACGAACACTGAAGCTTTCTTT. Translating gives CASSYGQTNTEAFF.

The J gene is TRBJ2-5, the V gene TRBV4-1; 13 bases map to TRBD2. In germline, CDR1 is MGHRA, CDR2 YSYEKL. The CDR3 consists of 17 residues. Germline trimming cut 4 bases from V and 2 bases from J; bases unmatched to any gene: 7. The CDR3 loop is CASSPSRGLAGQETQYF. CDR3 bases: TGCGCCAGCAGCCCCTCCAGGGGACTAGCGGGGCAAGAGACCCAGTACTTC.

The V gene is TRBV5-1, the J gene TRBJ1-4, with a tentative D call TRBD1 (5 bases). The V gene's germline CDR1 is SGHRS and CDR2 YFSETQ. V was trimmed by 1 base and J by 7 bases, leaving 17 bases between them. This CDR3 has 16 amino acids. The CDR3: CASSLYRGARREKLFF. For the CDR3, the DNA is TGCGCCAGCAGCTTGTATCGCGGGGCTAGACGTGAAAAACTGTTTTTT.

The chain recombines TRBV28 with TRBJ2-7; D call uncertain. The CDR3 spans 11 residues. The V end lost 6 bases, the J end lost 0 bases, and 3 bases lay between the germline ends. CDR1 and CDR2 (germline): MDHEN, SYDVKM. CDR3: CASRSSYEQYV. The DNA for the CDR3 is TGTGCCAGCAGGAGCTCCTACGAGCAGTACGTC.

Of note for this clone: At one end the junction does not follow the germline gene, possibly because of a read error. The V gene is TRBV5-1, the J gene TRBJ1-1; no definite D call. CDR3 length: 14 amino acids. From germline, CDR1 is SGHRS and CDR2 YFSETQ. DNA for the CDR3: TGCGCCAGCAGCTTGCGGCCAGCGAACCCTGAAGCTTTCTTT. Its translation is CASSLRPANPEAFF.

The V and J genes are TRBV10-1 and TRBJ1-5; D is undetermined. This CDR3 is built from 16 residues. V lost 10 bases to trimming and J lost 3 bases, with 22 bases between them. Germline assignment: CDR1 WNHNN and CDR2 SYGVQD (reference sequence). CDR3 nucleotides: TGCGCCACCAAGACGGGTATCAATGAGGTCAATCAGCCCCAGCATTTT. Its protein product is CATKTGINEVNQPQHF.

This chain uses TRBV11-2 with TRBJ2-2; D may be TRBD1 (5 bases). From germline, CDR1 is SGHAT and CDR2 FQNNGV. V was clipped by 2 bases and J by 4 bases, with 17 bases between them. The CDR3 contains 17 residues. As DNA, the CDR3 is TGTGCCAGCAGCTTAAGGGGCGGTCCAGGGCCCACCGGGGAGCTGTTTTTT. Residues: CASSLRGGPGPTGELFF.

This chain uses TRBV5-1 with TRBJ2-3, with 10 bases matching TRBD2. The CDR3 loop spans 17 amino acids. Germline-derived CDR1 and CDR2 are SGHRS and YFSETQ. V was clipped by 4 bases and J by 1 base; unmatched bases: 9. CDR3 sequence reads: CASSRRLAGDGTDTQYF. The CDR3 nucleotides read TGCGCCAGCAGCCGCCGGCTAGCGGGGGATGGCACAGATACGCAGTATTTT. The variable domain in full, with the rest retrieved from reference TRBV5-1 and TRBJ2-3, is KAGVTQTPRYLIKTRGQQVTLSCSPISGHRSVSWYQQTPGQGLQFLFEYFSETQRNKGNFPGRFSGRQFSNSRSEMNVSTLELGDSALYLCASSRRLAGDGTDTQYFGPGTRLTVL.

CDR3 residues: CASSLSQGYTF. The CDR3 DNA reads as TGTGCCAGCAGTCTCTCTCAGGGCTACACCTTC. The gene calls are TRBV28 and TRBJ1-2; D is ambiguous. This CDR3 has 11 amino acids. The V and J ends lost 5 bases and 8 bases respectively, with 9 bases between them. CDR1 MDHEN and CDR2 SYDVKM come from the germline V gene.

CDR3 nucleotides: TGTGCCAGTAGTGAGCCAGGCAGTCCTAACTATGGCTACACCTTC. Translation gives CASSEPGSPNYGYTF. The chain uses TRBV19 and TRBJ1-2, with D hard to call. V lost 5 bases and J 0 bases, leaving 13 bases between the germline ends. Germline V gives CDR1 LNHDA, CDR2 SQIVND (reference sequence). This CDR3 region has 15 residues.

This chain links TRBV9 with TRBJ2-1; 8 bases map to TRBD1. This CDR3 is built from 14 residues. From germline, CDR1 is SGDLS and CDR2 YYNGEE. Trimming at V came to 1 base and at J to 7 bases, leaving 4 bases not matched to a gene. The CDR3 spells CASSVRQGFNEQFF. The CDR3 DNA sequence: TGTGCCAGCAGCGTAAGACAGGGGTTTAATGAGCAGTTCTTC.

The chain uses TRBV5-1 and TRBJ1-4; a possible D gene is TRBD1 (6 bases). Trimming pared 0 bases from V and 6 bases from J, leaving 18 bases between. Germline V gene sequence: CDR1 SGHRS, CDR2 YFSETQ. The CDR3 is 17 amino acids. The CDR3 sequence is CASSLALQGTGHEKLFF. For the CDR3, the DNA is TGCGCCAGCAGCTTGGCCCTGCAGGGGACGGGACATGAAAAACTGTTTTTT.